The entry that follows covers one T cell receptor (beta chain) sequence. Its recognized antigen is unknown. The input lacks base qualities; no much larger clone sits a single base away. Library generation was performed with the immunoSEQ multiplex PCR assay. High-throughput TCR-beta CDR3 sequencing of genomic DNA from most patients was performed by Adaptive Biotechnologies. Per the source publication's procedure: TCR sequencing data were retrieved from Adaptive's ImmunoSEQ software for 18 patients, whereas a few other patients were processed with MiXCR and VDJtools. Because the origin of CDR3 nucleotide sequences shared between donor and recipient could not be assigned, those sequences were removed. To count as alloreactive, a clone needed at least 2-fold expansion over unstimulated cells and a minimum CFSE-low frequency of 0.002% (template counts) or 0.001% (read counts). A clone was considered mappable if detected in the sequenced pre-transplant spleen, lymph node, or MLR CFSE-low populations of the donor or recipient. Cumulative frequency of alloreactive clones was calculated as a percentage of all sequences weighted by copy number. What TCRdb holds here is the immuneACCESS table cut down to in-frame rearrangements. Part of the clones is not present; checked against another copy, under half of the missing clones reflect an unresolved V gene, and the others are unexplained. That table supplies the V and J calls and clone size; D and trimming were determined from the DNA. The sample has approximately 77,000 clones on record, over 80% of them singletons. The ten top clones hold roughly 0.7% of the sample.

Blood samples were collected up to 4 times in the first month after transplant and then at least monthly when available. This sample was included in a study of graft-versus-host responses after intestinal transplantation (dated by TCRdb to the early 2020s). Background for the entire study: Multivisceral, liver-intestinal, or isolated intestinal transplants were received by the recipients. Every recipient was given anti-thymocyte globulin induction, then maintenance tacrolimus and steroids for 2 to 4 years. After intestinal transplantation, graft-versus-host and host-versus-graft alloreactive T cell clones in the graft, circulation and bone marrow were tracked using bulk TCR-beta CDR3 sequencing. To identify alloreactive clones, pre-transplant mixed lymphocyte reaction products were sequenced and then compared with unstimulated pre-transplant donor and recipient T cells. A cohort of around 25 intestinal transplant recipients, including one retransplant, was enrolled, and a few patients lacking pretransplant specimens were excluded. Donor T cell macrochimerism was defined as a peak of at least 4% donor T cells among recipient peripheral blood mononuclear cells. Instead of going to the commercial service, samples from a few later patients were sequenced in-house on an Illumina MiSeq and processed with MiXCR. On the study overall, not on this receptor specifically: In patients with donor T cell macrochimerism, the allografts had high GvH to HvG T cell clonal ratios. Early after transplant, peak levels of circulating GvH clones were associated with declines in HvG clones. Conclusions were limited by the relatively low number and heterogeneity of intestinal transplant patients. GvH clones were detected in recipient bone marrow, and some appeared earlier in ileal mucosa or blood, consistent with an intestinal mucosal origin.

CDR1 SNHLY and CDR2 FYNNEI were looked up in the germline V gene. There are 18 amino acids in the CDR3, from cysteine to phenylalanine inclusive. Here the CDR3 DNA is all that survives: 54 bases in frame from base 1. V is cut back by 6 bases and J by 4 bases, with 17 bases in the junction unmatched. This receptor was identified in a human patient who received an intestinal transplant, so some T cells may come from the graft donor. This receptor chain uses TRBV2 and TRBJ1-5, and TRBD1 matches 8 of the central bases. The starting material was PBMCs, obtained 98 days after intestinal transplantation. The CDR3 in this case is CASRRRQGAWRGNQPQHF. The nucleotides read TGTGCCAGCAGAAGGAGGCAGGGGGCCTGGCGTGGTAATCAGCCCCAGCATTTT.